The 4 T cell receptor beta chains in this list originate from one sample, sequenced in a study of T-cell reconstitution after alpha-beta-depleted transplantation in children. Unique molecular identifiers featured in how the TCRbeta library was prepared. TCRdb processed the PCR reads anew with MiXCR; each CDR3 protein has one entry. The sample contains some 550,000 distinct CDR3 sequences, approximately 22% of which appear only once. Material: PBMCs, mostly from graft donor cells, obtained 360 days after TCRalphabeta/CD19-depleted stem cell transplant. These TCRs come from a boy in the first two years of life who had a stem cell transplant for acute myeloid leukemia, so the T cells may come from the graft donor.

The rearrangement joins TRBV2 to TRBJ2-5, with D possibly TRBD2 on 6 matching bases. Germline V CDR1 and CDR2: SNHLY, FYNNEI. Trimming stripped 1 base from V and 2 bases from J, with 14 bases between. The CDR3 has 16 amino acids. Written as DNA, the CDR3 is TGTGCCAGCAGTGAAGATAACAGTGGAGGGCAAGAGACCCAGTACTTC. It specifies CASSEDNSGGQETQYF.

This clonotype appeared many times. CDR3 DNA: TGTGCCAGCAGGTGGACTAGCGGGGGCTCAGATACGCAGTATTTT. It codes for CASRWTSGGSDTQYF. The rearrangement links TRBV12-3 or TRBV12-4 to TRBJ2-3; 13 positions match TRBD2. The V segment lost 6 bases and the J segment 4 bases; nucleotides outside the gene matches: 4. The CDR3 sequence is 15 residues long.

The chain carries TRBV21-1 and TRBJ1-1; the D segment call TRBD1 is taken from the table without a DNA check. TRBV21-1 is classified as a pseudogene. The CDR3 is 16 residues long. CDR3 in amino acids: CASSRNLGQGRTEAFF. CDR3 sequence (DNA): TGTGCCAGCAGTCGTAACCTGGGACAGGGGCGAACTGAAGCTTTCTTT.

This clonotype has a count of ten or more. The chain recombines TRBV20-1 with TRBJ2-7; 8 bases agree with TRBD2. Germline loops: CDR1 DFQATT, CDR2 SNEGSKA (reference sequence). Trimming cost V 6 bases and J 5 bases; bases outside gene matches: 9. This CDR3 is 13 amino acids long. The CDR3 protein is CSAGTRSWDEQYV. CDR3 DNA: TGCAGTGCCGGGACTAGGAGTTGGGACGAGCAGTACGTC.